The clone carrying this T cell receptor beta chain was picked up a small number of times. The antigen remains unidentified. The cDNA was produced through 5'RACE with 10-nucleotide random UMIs. TCRdb reprocessed the 5' RACE reads with MiXCR, giving one entry per CDR3 protein. The top ten hold under 6.5% of the sample, which has tens of thousands of distinct CDR3 sequences, roughly 4% seen once. This sample is drawn from a study of neurological immune-mediated disorders. Study background: Relapsing-remitting forms accounted for about 90% of the roughly 35 multiple sclerosis patients and secondary progressive forms for 3.

The length of the CDR3 is 16 residues. Trimming removed 2 bases from V and 5 bases from J, with 18 bases in between. Germline V gives CDR1 SGHTA, CDR2 FQGNSA. Study-wide results and limits: Clinical and MRI features did not associate with the cluster found in multiple sclerosis patients.

This TCR came from a woman aged 55-69 years with multiple sclerosis. The V call is TRBV7-2, the J call TRBJ2-5; either TRBD1 or TRBD2 may supply D (5 bases each). What was sequenced was PBMCs. CDR3 DNA: TGTGCCAGCAGCTTATTTTTGGGGGACGGGGAGGAGACCCAGTACTTC. Protein sequence: CASSLFLGDGEETQYF.